Listed below are T cell receptor beta chains from one sample, sequenced in a study of control samples from healthy donors and cancer patients. The method was immunoSEQ multiplex PCR; TCRdb's version includes in-frame clones alone and lacks a portion of them. The table shows 120,000 to 150,000 clones, with over 85% occurring only once. Sequencing was done on a sample of blood. Source of these receptors: a man aged 30-40 years in good health. Each CDR3 is given with its conserved first and last residue. The D gene is left open where the match is weak. Some rows mark clone size as missing; the rest say once, few, many or name a class of expanded clone.

CDR3aa: CASSPPTDYGYTF; CDR3nt: TGTGCCAGCTCACCACCGACGGATTATGGCTACACCTTC; v_gene: TRBV18; j_gene: TRBJ1-2; d_gene: .; abundance: .
CDR3aa: CATSAPTGEAFF; CDR3nt: TGTGCCACCAGTGCCCCAACGGGCGAAGCTTTCTTT; v_gene: TRBV24-1; j_gene: TRBJ1-1; d_gene: .; abundance: .
CDR3aa: CASSRKSNTGELFF; CDR3nt: TGTGCCAGCAGTAGGAAGTCTAATACCGGGGAGCTGTTTTTT; v_gene: TRBV6-5; j_gene: TRBJ2-2; d_gene: .; abundance: once
CDR3aa: CASRTDRTEKLFF; CDR3nt: TGTGCCAGCAGGACCGACAGGACTGAAAAACTGTTTTTT; v_gene: TRBV28; j_gene: TRBJ1-4; d_gene: .; abundance: .
CDR3aa: CASSVLRPPLETQYF; CDR3nt: TGTGCCAGCAGCGTACTTAGGCCCCCTCTCGAGACCCAGTACTTC; v_gene: TRBV9; j_gene: TRBJ2-5; d_gene: .; abundance: .
CDR3aa: CASSDTSSPLHF; CDR3nt: TGTGCCAGCAGTGACACTAGTTCACCCCTCCACTTT; v_gene: TRBV2; j_gene: TRBJ1-6; d_gene: .; abundance: .
CDR3aa: CASSYYPGRKLAKNIQYF; CDR3nt: TGTGCCAGCAGTTACTATCCGGGACGGAAACTAGCCAAAAACATTCAGTACTTC; v_gene: TRBV6-2/TRBV6-3; j_gene: TRBJ2-4; d_gene: .; abundance: .
CDR3aa: CASRKTSGGVMAKNIQYF; CDR3nt: TGTGCCAGCAGAAAGACTAGCGGTGGAGTTATGGCCAAAAACATTCAGTACTTC; v_gene: TRBV2; j_gene: TRBJ2-4; d_gene: TRBD2; abundance: .
CDR3aa: CASSWADRPAYEQYF; CDR3nt: TGTGCCAGCAGCTGGGCTGACCGACCCGCCTACGAGCAGTACTTC; v_gene: TRBV3-1/TRBV3-2; j_gene: TRBJ2-7; d_gene: .; abundance: .
CDR3aa: CASSLNRGGGTHLTETQYF; CDR3nt: TGTGCTAGCAGCCTTAACCGGGGCGGGGGGACTCACCTAACAGAGACCCAGTACTTC; v_gene: TRBV7-7; j_gene: TRBJ2-5; d_gene: TRBD2; abundance: .
CDR3aa: CASSLGRNTGELFF; CDR3nt: TGTGCCAGCAGCCTCGGACGGAACACCGGGGAGCTGTTTTTT; v_gene: TRBV6-4; j_gene: TRBJ2-2; d_gene: .; abundance: once
CDR3aa: CASSPGLVRVRTREAALYEQYF; CDR3nt: TGTGCCAGCAGCCCGGGATTGGTTCGGGTGCGTACGCGGGAGGCCGCTTTATACGAGCAGTACTTC; v_gene: TRBV4-2; j_gene: TRBJ2-7; d_gene: TRBD2; abundance: .
CDR3aa: CASSADPRGIQPQHF; CDR3nt: TGTGCCAGCAGTGCCGACCCCAGGGGCATTCAGCCCCAGCATTTT; v_gene: TRBV2; j_gene: TRBJ1-5; d_gene: .; abundance: .
CDR3aa: CAISESAGGTYEQYF; CDR3nt: TGTGCCATCAGTGAGTCCGCGGGAGGGACCTACGAGCAGTACTTC; v_gene: TRBV10-3; j_gene: TRBJ2-7; d_gene: TRBD2; abundance: .
CDR3aa: CASSRGGIVQANEKLFF; CDR3nt: TGCGCCAGCAGCCGGGGGGGGATTGTGCAGGCTAATGAAAAACTGTTTTTT; v_gene: TRBV4-1; j_gene: TRBJ1-4; d_gene: .; abundance: few